A selection of T cell receptor beta chains follows, all from one sample in a study of CD8 T cells in ankylosing spondylitis. Using its own MiXCR run on the 5' RACE reads, TCRdb lists one record per CDR3 protein. The sample holds around 770,000 distinct CDR3 sequences, roughly 19% seen once. Sequencing was carried out using blood, either unsorted or a sorted T cell fraction (not recorded which). The receptors come from a male donor with ankylosing spondylitis. CDR3s leave out the opening cysteine and the closing phenylalanine or tryptophan. D genes are given only for firm matches.

J	V	D	CDR3
TRBJ1-3	TRBV12-3/TRBV12-4	TRBD1	ASSTGDRDVNTIY
TRBJ2-1	TRBV5-1	-	ASSLGARNNEQF
TRBJ2-7	TRBV12-3/TRBV12-4	TRBD1	ASSSGTGGSGEQY
TRBJ2-5	TRBV2	-	ASLQGGETQY
TRBJ2-7	TRBV10-1	TRBD1	ASSEGQGIVHEQY
TRBJ1-1	TRBV29-1	-	SALGGTEAF
TRBJ1-6	TRBV12-3/TRBV12-4	-	ASSLEGRYSPLH
TRBJ1-6	TRBV9	TRBD1	ASSVEATGLNSPLH
TRBJ1-2	TRBV29-1	-	SVETEDYGYT
TRBJ2-1	TRBV14	TRBD2	ASSHAWASGRALIYNEQF
TRBJ2-1	TRBV15	TRBD2	ATSRVTSGNNEQF
TRBJ2-2	TRBV12-3/TRBV12-4	-	ASRAGANTGELF
TRBJ1-1	TRBV27	-	ASSSRAPRNTEAF
TRBJ2-2	TRBV7-8	-	ASSFHAGFEGLRTGELF
TRBJ2-1	TRBV29-1	-	SGNRVISNEQF
TRBJ2-3	TRBV6-6	TRBD2	ASSRPGGDTQY
TRBJ2-7	TRBV18	-	ASSGDEVEQY
TRBJ2-7	TRBV24-1	-	AAQGRTYEQY
TRBJ2-2	TRBV27	TRBD2	ASSLYQGGSGELF
TRBJ2-2	TRBV28	-	ASSRTDGVAGELF
TRBJ2-1	TRBV29-1	TRBD2	SVEGLAYNEQF
TRBJ2-3	TRBV5-1	TRBD2	ASSSGLAGGPRSTDTQY
TRBJ2-7	TRBV3-1	TRBD2	ASSPQLAGNYEQY
TRBJ2-3	TRBV7-9	-	ASSPNKGPSTDTQY
TRBJ2-1	TRBV6-4	TRBD1	ASSQGTGGGDEQF
TRBJ2-5	TRBV4-1	-	ASSQVGAQETQY
TRBJ1-1	TRBV27	-	ASSTTGPNTEAF
TRBJ1-4	TRBV30	TRBD1	AWSDPGQGFEKLF
TRBJ1-1	TRBV4-1	-	ASSQEVLLTEAF
TRBJ2-7	TRBV2	-	ASLPSFPSYEQY
TRBJ2-2	TRBV24-1	-	ATSSSVTGELF
TRBJ1-1	TRBV5-1	-	ASSLGQTGRRAF
TRBJ2-6	TRBV12-3/TRBV12-4	-	ASSPSSSGANVLT